The present entry profiles one T cell receptor (beta chain) with its context. Its antigen remains unidentified. The data originate from a study of response to subunit inactivated influenza vaccine. V gave up 4 bases and J gave up 6 bases, with 10 bases separating them. The CDR3 runs 12 residues. In germline, CDR1 is SGHAT, CDR2 FQNNGV. TCRdb used MiXCR to reprocess the RT-PCR reads, holding one entry per CDR3 protein. Of under 550,000 distinct CDR3 sequences in the sample, under 8.5% were seen once. Study-level points and caveats: Authors suggested each seasonal influenza vaccination recruits few new T cells.

The clonotype comes from a man aged 45-69 years who received an inactivated influenza vaccine. The source was PBMCs from blood, collected around 25 months after vaccination. This chain uses TRBV11-2 with TRBJ2-7, with D hard to call. DNA for the CDR3: TGTGCCAGCAGCTCAGAGCAGGTCGAGCAGTACTTC. This encodes CASSSEQVEQYF.